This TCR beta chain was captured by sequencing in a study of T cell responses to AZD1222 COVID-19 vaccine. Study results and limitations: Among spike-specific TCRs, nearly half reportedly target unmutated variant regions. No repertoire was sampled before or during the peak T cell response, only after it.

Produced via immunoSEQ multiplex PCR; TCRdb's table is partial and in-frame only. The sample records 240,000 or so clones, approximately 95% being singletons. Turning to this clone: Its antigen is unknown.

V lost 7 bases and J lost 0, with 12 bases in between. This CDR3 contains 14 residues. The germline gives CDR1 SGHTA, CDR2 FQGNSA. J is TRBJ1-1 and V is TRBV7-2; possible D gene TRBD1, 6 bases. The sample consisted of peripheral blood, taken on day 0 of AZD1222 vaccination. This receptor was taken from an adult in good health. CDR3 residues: CASKPGGVNTEAFF. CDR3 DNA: TGTGCCAGCAAGCCCGGGGGCGTGAACACTGAAGCTTTCTTT.